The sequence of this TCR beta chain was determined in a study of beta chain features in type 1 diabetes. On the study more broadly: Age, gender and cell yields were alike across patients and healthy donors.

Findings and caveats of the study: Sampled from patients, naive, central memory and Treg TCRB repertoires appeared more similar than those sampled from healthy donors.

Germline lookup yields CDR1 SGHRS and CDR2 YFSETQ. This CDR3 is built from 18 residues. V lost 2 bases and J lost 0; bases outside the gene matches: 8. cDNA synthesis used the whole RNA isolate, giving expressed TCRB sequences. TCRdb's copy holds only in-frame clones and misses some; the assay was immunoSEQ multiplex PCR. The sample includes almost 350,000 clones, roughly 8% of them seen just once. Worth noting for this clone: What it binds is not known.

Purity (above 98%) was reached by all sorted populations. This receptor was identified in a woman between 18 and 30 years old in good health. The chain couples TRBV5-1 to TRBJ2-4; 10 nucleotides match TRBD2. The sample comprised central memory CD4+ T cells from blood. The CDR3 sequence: CASSFRASGSGAKNIQYF. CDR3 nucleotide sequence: TGCGCCAGCAGCTTCCGGGCTAGCGGGAGCGGAGCCAAAAACATTCAGTACTTC. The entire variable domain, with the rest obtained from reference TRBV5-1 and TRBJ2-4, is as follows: KAGVTQTPRYLIKTRGQQVTLSCSPISGHRSVSWYQQTPGQGLQFLFEYFSETQRNKGNFPGRFSGRQFSNSRSEMNVSTLELGDSALYLCASSFRASGSGAKNIQYFGAGTRLSVL.